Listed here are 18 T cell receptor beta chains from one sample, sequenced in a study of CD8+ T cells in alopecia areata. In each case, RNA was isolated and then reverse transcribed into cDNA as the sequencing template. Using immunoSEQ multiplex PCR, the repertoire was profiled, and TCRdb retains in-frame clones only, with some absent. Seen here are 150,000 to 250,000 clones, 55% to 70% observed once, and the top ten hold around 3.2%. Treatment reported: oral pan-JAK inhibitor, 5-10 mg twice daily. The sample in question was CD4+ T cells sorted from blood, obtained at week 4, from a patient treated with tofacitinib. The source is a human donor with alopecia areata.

The CDR3 is CASSREGAAGYTF. The CDR3, as DNA: TGTGCCAGCAGCCGGGAGGGGGCGGCTGGCTACACCTTC. The V call is TRBV27, the J call TRBJ1-2; 7 nucleotides match TRBD1. Trimming at V came to 6 bases and at J to 7 bases, leaving 8 bases not matched to a gene. Germline CDR1 and CDR2: MNHEY and SMNVEV (reference sequence). This CDR3 spans 13 amino acids.

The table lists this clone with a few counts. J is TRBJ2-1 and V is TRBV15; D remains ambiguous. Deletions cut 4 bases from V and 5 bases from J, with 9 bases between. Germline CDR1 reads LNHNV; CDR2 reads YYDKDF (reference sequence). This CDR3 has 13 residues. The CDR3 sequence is CATSTPLHNEQFF. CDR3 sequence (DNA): TGTGCCACCAGCACCCCGCTTCACAATGAGCAGTTCTTC.

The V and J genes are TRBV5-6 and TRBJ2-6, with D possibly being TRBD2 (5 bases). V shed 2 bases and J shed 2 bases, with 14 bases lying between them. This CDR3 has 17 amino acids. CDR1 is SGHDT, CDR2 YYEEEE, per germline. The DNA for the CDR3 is TGTGCCAGCAGCTTCAGCGGAATATCAACTGGGGCCAACGTCCTGACTTTC. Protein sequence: CASSFSGISTGANVLTF.

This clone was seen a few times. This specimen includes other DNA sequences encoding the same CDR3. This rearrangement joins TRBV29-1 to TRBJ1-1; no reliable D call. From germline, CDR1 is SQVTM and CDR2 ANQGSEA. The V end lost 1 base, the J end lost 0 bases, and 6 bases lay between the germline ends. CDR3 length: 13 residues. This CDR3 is CSVEGRMNTEAFF. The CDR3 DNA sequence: TGCAGCGTTGAAGGAAGAATGAACACTGAAGCTTTCTTT.

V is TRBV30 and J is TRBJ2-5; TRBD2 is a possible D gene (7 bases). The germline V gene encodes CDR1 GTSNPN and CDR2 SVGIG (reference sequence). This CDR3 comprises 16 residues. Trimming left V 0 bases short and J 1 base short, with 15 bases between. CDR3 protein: CAWSVPRRGLQETQYF. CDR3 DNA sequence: TGTGCCTGGAGTGTACCAAGGCGGGGGCTCCAAGAGACCCAGTACTTC. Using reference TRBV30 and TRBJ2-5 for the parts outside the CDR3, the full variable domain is SQTIHQWPATLVQPVGSPLSLECTVEGTSNPNLYWYRQAAGRGLQLLFYSVGIGQISSEVPQNLSASRPQDRQFILSSKKLLLSDSGFYLCAWSVPRRGLQETQYFGPGTRLLVL.

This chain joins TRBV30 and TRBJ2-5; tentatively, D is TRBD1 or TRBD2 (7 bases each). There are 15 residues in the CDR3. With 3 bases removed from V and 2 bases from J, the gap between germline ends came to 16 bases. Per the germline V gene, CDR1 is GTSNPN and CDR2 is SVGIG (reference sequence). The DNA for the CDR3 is TGTGCCTGGAGCAGGGGGAGGGGATCTCAAGAGACCCAGTACTTC. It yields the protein CAWSRGRGSQETQYF.

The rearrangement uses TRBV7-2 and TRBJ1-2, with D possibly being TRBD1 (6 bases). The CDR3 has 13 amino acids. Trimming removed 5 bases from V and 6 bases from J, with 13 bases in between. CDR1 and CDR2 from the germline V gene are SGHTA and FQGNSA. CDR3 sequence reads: CASSLGGLDGYTF. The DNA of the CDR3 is TGTGCCAGCAGCCTTGGGGGGCTGGATGGCTACACCTTC.

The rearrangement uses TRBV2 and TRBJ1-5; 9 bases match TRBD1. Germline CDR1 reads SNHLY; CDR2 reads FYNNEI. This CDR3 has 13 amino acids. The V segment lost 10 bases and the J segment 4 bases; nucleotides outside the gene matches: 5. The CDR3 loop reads CAITTGGNQPQHF. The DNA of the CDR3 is TGTGCCATCACGACAGGGGGAAATCAGCCCCAGCATTTT.

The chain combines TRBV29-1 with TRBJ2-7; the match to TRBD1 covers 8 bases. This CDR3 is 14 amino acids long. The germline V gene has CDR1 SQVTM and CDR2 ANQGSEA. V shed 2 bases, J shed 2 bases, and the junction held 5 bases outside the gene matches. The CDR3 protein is CSVEQRTGTYEQYF. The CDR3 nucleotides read TGCAGCGTTGAACAACGGACAGGGACCTACGAGCAGTACTTC.

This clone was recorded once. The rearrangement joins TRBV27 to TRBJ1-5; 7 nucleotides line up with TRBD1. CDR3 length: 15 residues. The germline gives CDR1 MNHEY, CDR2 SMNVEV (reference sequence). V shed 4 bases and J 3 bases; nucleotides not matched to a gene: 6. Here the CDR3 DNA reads TGTGCCAGCAGTTCTTACAGGGGCTTCAATCAGCCCCAGCATTTT. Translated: CASSSYRGFNQPQHF.

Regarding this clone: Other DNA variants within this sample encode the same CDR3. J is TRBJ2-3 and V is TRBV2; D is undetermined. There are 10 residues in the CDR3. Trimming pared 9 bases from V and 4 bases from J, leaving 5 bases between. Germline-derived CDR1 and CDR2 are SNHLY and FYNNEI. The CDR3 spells CASRADTQYF. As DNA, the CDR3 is TGTGCCAGTCGTGCAGATACGCAGTATTTT.

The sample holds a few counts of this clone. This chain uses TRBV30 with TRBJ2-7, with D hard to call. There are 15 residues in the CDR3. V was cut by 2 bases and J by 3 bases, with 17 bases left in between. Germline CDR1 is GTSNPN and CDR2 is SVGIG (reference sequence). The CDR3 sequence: CAWSPMGWTDYEQYF. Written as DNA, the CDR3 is TGTGCCTGGAGTCCCATGGGTTGGACGGACTACGAGCAGTACTTC. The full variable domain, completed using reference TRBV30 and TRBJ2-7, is SQTIHQWPATLVQPVGSPLSLECTVEGTSNPNLYWYRQAAGRGLQLLFYSVGIGQISSEVPQNLSASRPQDRQFILSSKKLLLSDSGFYLCAWSPMGWTDYEQYFGPGTRLTVT.

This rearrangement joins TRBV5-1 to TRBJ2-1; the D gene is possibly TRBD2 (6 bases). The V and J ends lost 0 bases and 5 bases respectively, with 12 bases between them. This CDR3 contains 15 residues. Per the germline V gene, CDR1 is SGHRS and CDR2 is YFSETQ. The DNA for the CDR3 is TGCGCCAGCAGCTTGGTGGCGGGGTTTCACAATGAGCAGTTCTTC. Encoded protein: CASSLVAGFHNEQFF.

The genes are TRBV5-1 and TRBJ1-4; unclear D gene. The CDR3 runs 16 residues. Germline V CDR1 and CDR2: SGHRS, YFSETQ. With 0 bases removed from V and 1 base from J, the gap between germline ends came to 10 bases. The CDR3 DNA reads TGCGCCAGCAGCTTGGATGGTAGAGGAACTAATGAAAAACTGTTTTTT. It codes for CASSLDGRGTNEKLFF.

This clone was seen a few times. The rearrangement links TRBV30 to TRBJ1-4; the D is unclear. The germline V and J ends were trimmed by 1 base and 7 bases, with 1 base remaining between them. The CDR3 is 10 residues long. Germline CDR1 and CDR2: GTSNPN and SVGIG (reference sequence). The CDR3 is CAWSGEKLFF. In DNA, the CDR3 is TGTGCCTGGAGTGGTGAAAAACTGTTTTTT.

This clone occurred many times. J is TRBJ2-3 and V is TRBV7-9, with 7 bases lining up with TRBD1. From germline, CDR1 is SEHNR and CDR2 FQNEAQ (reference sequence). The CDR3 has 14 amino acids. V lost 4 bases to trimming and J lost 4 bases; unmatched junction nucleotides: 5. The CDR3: CASSSIQGSDTQYF. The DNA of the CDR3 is TGTGCCAGCAGCTCGATACAGGGGTCAGATACGCAGTATTTT.

CDR3 sequence: CASSELRQHGTQYF. The CDR3 nucleotides read TGTGCCAGCAGTGAATTGAGGCAACACGGGACCCAGTACTTC. The rearrangement links TRBV2 to TRBJ2-5, with unresolved D. This CDR3 is built from 14 residues. V was trimmed by 2 bases and J by 7 bases, leaving 14 bases between them. Germline-derived CDR1 and CDR2 are SNHLY and FYNNEI.

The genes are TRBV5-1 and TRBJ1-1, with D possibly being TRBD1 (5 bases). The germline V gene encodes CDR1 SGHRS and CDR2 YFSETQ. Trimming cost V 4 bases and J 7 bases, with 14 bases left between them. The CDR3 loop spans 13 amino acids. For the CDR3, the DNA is TGCGCCAGCAGCCCGGGGACCAGGTTTGAAGCTTTCTTT. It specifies CASSPGTRFEAFF.